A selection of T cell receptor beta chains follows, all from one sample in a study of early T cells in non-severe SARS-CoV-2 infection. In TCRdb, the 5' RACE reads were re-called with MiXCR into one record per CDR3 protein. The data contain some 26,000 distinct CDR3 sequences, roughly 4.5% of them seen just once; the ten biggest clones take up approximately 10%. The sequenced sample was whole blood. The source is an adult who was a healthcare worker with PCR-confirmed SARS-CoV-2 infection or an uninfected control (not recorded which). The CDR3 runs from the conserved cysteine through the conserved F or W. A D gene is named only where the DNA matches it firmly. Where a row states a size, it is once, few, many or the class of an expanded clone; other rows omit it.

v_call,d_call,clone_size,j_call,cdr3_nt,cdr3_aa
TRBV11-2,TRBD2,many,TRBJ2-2,TGTGCCAGCAGCTTAGTCCCGGGACTAAACTGGGCCGGGGAGCTGTTTTTT,CASSLVPGLNWAGELFF
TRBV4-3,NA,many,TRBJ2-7,TGCGCCAGCAGCCAGGCCCCAAGCGGATACGAGCAGTACTTC,CASSQAPSGYEQYF
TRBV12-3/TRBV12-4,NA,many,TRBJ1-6,TGTGCCAGCAGTTCCGGGAGTAATTCACCCCTCCACTTT,CASSSGSNSPLHF
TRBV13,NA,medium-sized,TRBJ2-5,TGTGCCAGCAGCGTTACAGGGTTGCAAGAGACCCAGTACTTC,CASSVTGLQETQYF
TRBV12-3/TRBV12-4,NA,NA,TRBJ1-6,TGTGCCAGCAGTTCAAACCGGGGGAACTATAATTCACCCCTCCACTTT,CASSSNRGNYNSPLHF
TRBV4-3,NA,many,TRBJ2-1,TGCGCCAGCAGCCAAGATATGACAGCCGGGGGGCAGTTCTTC,CASSQDMTAGGQFF
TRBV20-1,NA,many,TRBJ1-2,TGCAGTGTTGCGAGGTGGGGGGCGGAGTATGGCTACACCTTC,CSVARWGAEYGYTF
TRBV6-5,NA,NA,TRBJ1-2,TGTGCCACCCGAGGTGAGGGATTAAACTATGGCTACACCTTC,CATRGEGLNYGYTF
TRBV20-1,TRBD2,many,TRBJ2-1,TGCAGTGCTAGAGGGGCCGGGACTAGCGGGAGTGGGGAGCAGTTCTTC,CSARGAGTSGSGEQFF
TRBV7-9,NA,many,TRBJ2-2,TGTGCCAGCAGCCTCTATGACGCGAACACCGGGGAGCTGTTTTTT,CASSLYDANTGELFF
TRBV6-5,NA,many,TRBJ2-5,TGTGCCAGCAGTTACGTCTCGGGGACGCCAGAGACCCAGTACTTC,CASSYVSGTPETQYF
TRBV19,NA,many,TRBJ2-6,TGTGCCAGTAGTAGCGCCCCGACTGGGGCCAACGTCCTGACTTTC,CASSSAPTGANVLTF
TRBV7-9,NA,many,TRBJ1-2,TGTGCCAGCAGCAGCCGGGCGCAGGGTCCCTATGGCTACACCTTC,CASSSRAQGPYGYTF
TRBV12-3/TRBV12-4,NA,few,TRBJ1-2,TGTGCCAGCAGTTTAGCAGGGAATGGCTACACCTTC,CASSLAGNGYTF
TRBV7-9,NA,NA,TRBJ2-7,TGTGCCAGCAGCTTAGGGTACTCGACCTACGAGCAGTACTTC,CASSLGYSTYEQYF
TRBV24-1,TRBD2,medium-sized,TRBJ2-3,TGTGCCACCAGTGATTTGAGCGTTACGAGCGGGAGCATGAACACAGATACGCAGTATTTT,CATSDLSVTSGSMNTDTQYF
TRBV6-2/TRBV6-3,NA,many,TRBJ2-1,TGTGCCAGCAGTTCTATGGGGGAGCAGTTCTTC,CASSSMGEQFF
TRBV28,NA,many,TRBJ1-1,TGTGCCAGCAAATTGGGGCCCTCCAGGTACACTGAAGCTTTCTTT,CASKLGPSRYTEAFF
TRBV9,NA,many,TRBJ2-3,TGTGCCAGCAGCACAGGGACTTCGAACACAGATACGCAGTATTTT,CASSTGTSNTDTQYF
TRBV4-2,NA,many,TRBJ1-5,TGTGCCAGCACCCCCGACCGTACGAGGCAGCCCCAGCATTTT,CASTPDRTRQPQHF
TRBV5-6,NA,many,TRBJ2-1,TGTGCCAGCAGCTTGTTACAACAGCTTACCTACAATGAGCAGTTCTTC,CASSLLQQLTYNEQFF
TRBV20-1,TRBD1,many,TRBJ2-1,TGCAGTGCTAGAAAGGGGGCAGCCTACAATGAGCAGTTCTTC,CSARKGAAYNEQFF
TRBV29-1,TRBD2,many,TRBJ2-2,TGCAGCGTTGAACTAGCGGGAAACACCGGGGAGCTGTTTTTT,CSVELAGNTGELFF
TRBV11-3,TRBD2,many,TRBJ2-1,TGTGCCAGCAGCTTTATCCCCCTAGCGGGAGTTTACAATGAGCAGTTCTTC,CASSFIPLAGVYNEQFF
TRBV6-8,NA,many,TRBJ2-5,TGTGCCAACACCCCGCCGGGCAAGGGGCGAGAGACCCAGTACTTC,CANTPPGKGRETQYF
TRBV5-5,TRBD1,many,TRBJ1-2,TGTGCCAGCAGCTTGTCGGCGGACAGGGGGATCAATGGCTACACCTTC,CASSLSADRGINGYTF
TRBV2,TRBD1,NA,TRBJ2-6,TGTGCCAGCAGTAACAGGGGGGCCTCTGGGGCCAACGTCCTGACTTTC,CASSNRGASGANVLTF
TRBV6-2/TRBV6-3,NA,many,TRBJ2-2,TGTGCCAGCACCATACTGCGCCCGGCGAACACCGGGGAGCTGTTTTTT,CASTILRPANTGELFF
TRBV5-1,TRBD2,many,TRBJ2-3,TGCGCCAGCAGCTTGGCGGGACTAGCGGGAGATGGGACGACAGATACGCAGTATTTT,CASSLAGLAGDGTTDTQYF
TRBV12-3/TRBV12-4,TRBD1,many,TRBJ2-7,TGTGCCAGCAGTTACCGCGGACAGGGGACGTTCTACGAGCAGTACTTC,CASSYRGQGTFYEQYF
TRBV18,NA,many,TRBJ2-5,TGTGCCAGCTCACCATCCGAGACCCAGTACTTC,CASSPSETQYF
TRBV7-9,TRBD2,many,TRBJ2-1,TGTGCCAGCAGCCTATCGGGACTAGTCCACAATGAGCAGTTCTTC,CASSLSGLVHNEQFF
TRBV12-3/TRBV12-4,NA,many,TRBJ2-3,TGTGCCAGCAGTCCGTCAAGAAGGGTCGGCACAGATACGCAGTATTTT,CASSPSRRVGTDTQYF